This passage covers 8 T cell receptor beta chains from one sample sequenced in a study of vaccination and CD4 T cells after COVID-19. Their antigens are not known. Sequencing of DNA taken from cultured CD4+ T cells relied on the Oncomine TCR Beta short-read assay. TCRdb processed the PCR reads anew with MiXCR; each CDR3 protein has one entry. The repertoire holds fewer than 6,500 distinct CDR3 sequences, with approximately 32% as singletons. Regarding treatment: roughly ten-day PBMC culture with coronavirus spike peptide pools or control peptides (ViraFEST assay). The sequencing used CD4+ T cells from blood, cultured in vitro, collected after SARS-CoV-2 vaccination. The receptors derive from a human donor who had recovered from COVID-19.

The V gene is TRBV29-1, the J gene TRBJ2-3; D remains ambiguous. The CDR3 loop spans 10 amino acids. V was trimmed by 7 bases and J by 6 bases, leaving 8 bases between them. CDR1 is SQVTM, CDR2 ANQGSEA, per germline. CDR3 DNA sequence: TGCAGCGGCTCTCGCGATACGCAGTATTTT. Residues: CSGSRDTQYF.

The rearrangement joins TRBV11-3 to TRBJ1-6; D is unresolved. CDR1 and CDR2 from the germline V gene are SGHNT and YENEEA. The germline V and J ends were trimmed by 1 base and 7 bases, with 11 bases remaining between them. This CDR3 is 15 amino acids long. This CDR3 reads CASSLARIANSPLHF. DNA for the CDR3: TGTGCCAGCAGCTTAGCTCGGATCGCGAATTCACCCCTCCACTTT.

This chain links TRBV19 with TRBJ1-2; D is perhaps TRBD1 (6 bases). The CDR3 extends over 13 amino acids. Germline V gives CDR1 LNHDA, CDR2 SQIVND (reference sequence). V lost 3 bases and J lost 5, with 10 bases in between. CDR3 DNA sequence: TGTGCCAGTAGTATCGAGGACAGATATGGCTACACCTTC. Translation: CASSIEDRYGYTF.

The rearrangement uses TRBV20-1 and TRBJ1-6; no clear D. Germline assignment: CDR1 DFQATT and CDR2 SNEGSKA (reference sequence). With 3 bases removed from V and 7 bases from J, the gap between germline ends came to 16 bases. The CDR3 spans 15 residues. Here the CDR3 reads CSASIRHTGNSPLHF. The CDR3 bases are TGCAGTGCTAGTATTCGGCACACGGGGAATTCACCCCTCCACTTT.

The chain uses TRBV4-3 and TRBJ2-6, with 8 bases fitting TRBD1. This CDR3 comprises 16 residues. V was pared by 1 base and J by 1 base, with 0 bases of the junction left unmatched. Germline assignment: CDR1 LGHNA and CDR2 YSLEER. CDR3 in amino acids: CASSQGDRSGANVLTF. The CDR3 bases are TGCGCCAGCAGCCAAGGGGACAGGTCTGGGGCCAACGTCCTGACTTTC.

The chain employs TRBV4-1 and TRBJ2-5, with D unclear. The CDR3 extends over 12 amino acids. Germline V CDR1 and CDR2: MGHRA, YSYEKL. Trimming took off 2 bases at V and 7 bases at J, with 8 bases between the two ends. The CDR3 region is CASSQIFGTQYF. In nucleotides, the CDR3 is TGCGCCAGCAGCCAAATATTCGGGACCCAGTACTTC.

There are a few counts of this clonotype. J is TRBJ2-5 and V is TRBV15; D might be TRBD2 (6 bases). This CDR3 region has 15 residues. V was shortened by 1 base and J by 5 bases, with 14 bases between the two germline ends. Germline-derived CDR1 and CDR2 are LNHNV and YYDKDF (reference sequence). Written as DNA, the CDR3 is TGTGCCACCAGCAGAGTAGTCGGGAGCGGCGAGACCCAGTACTTC. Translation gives CATSRVVGSGETQYF.

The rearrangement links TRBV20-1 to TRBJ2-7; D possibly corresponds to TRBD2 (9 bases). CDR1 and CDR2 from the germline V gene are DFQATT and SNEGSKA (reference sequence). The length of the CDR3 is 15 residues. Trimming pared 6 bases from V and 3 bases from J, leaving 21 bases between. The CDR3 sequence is CSAQRGAGGFYEQYF. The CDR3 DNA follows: TGCAGTGCCCAGCGGGGGGCAGGGGGCTTCTACGAGCAGTACTTC.